One and the same sample provided the 29 T cell receptor beta chains below, sequenced in a study of T cell repertoires in cytomegalovirus infection. Antigens of these TCRs are unknown. TCRdb independently ran MiXCR on the reads; one entry per CDR3 protein. The sample consists of around 500,000 distinct CDR3 sequences, 40% to 50% of them appearing once. The material was cultured PBMCs, obtained from culture after CMV antigen stimulation. The origin of the receptors is a human donor in good health (CMV status not recorded). Some clones in this sample may be carry-over from other donors' samples.

The chain links TRBV20-1 to TRBJ1-2, with D possibly TRBD1 on 5 matching bases. Trimming stripped 7 bases from V and 8 bases from J, with 23 bases between. The germline V gene encodes CDR1 DFQATT and CDR2 SNEGSKA (reference sequence). The length of the CDR3 is 14 residues. As DNA, the CDR3 is TGCAGTGTTCTCGACCGTGGGGACTTGAGCGGCTACACCTTC. Its translation: CSVLDRGDLSGYTF.

The rearrangement uses TRBV6-1 and TRBJ1-1; TRBD1 matches 8 bases. The V gene's germline CDR1 is MNHNS and CDR2 SASEGT. The CDR3 is 14 amino acids. The J segment lost 5 bases and the V segment lost 4 bases, leaving 6 bases of the junction unmatched. The CDR3 coding sequence is TGTGCCAGCAGTGGCAGGGGGCGATGGACTGAAGCTTTCTTT. The encoded protein is CASSGRGRWTEAFF.

This sequence joins TRBV15 and TRBJ2-5; maybe TRBD1 (6 bases). Trimming left V 3 bases short and J 5 bases short, with 16 bases between. Germline V CDR1 and CDR2: LNHNV, YYDKDF (reference sequence). The CDR3 covers 15 residues. CDR3 region: CATSSRTGSGETQYF. The CDR3 bases are TGTGCCACCAGCAGCCGAACAGGGTCTGGGGAGACCCAGTACTTC.

This clonotype was detected a few times. The chain combines TRBV20-1 with TRBJ1-2; the match to TRBD1 covers 8 bases. Looked up from germline, CDR1 is DFQATT and CDR2 is SNEGSKA (reference sequence). J lost 8 bases, V lost 5 bases, and 13 bases had no gene match. The CDR3 loop spans 14 amino acids. CDR3 DNA sequence: TGCAGTGCTGGGACAGGAGCGGACTTTGTAGGCTACACCTTC. Translation: CSAGTGADFVGYTF.

The chain combines TRBV6-6 with TRBJ1-2, with a weak D call TRBD1 (5 bases). The germline V gene has CDR1 MNHNY and CDR2 SVGAGI (reference sequence). V was trimmed by 0 bases and J by 4 bases, leaving 12 bases between them. The length of the CDR3 is 15 residues. The CDR3 here is CASSYSRGVPYGYTF. The CDR3, as DNA: TGTGCCAGCAGTTACTCGCGGGGGGTTCCCTATGGCTACACCTTC.

J is TRBJ2-3 and V is TRBV11-2, with TRBD2 matching over 10 bases. Trimming took 4 bases from V and 5 from J; bases not matched to a gene: 15. CDR1 and CDR2 from the germline V gene are SGHAT and FQNNGV. The CDR3 totals 18 residues. The chain's CDR3 is CASSSFLAGAPRGDTQYF. In nucleotides, the CDR3 is TGTGCCAGCAGCTCCTTTCTAGCGGGGGCCCCCCGTGGAGATACGCAGTATTTT.

The chain uses TRBV6-5 and TRBJ2-3; 7 bases agree with TRBD1. CDR1 is MNHEY, CDR2 SVGAGI, per germline. V shed 0 bases, J shed 4 bases, and the junction held 7 bases outside the gene matches. The CDR3 contains 16 residues. The CDR3 DNA follows: TGTGCCAGCAGTTACTCGTCAGGGGGTGTCGCAGATACGCAGTATTTT. Encoded protein: CASSYSSGGVADTQYF.

The chain joins TRBV5-1 to TRBJ2-7; TRBD1 agrees at 9 bases. Trimming at V came to 2 bases and at J to 7 bases, leaving 7 bases not matched to a gene. CDR3 size: 14 residues. The germline V gene encodes CDR1 SGHRS and CDR2 YFSETQ. CDR3 region: CASSFWDRDGEQYF. Written as DNA, the CDR3 is TGCGCCAGCAGCTTCTGGGACAGGGATGGAGAGCAGTACTTC.

The V call is TRBV7-6, the J call TRBJ2-2; no reliable D call. CDR1 is SGHVS, CDR2 FNYEAQ, per germline. V dropped 4 bases and J dropped 4 bases, with 10 bases sitting between them. The CDR3 length is 14 residues. CDR3 in DNA: TGTGCCAGCAGCTCCGGTTGGGGCACCGGGGAGCTGTTTTTT. Its translation is CASSSGWGTGELFF.

The chain is built from TRBV30 and TRBJ2-3; TRBD2 matches 14 bases. CDR1 and CDR2 (germline): GTSNPN, SVGIG (reference sequence). Trimming removed 2 bases from V and 4 bases from J; junction bases left unmatched: 11. The CDR3 is made up of 18 amino acids. Here the CDR3 DNA reads TGTGCCTGGAGTCCCCCTGGGACTAGCGGGAGACGGGCAGATACGCAGTATTTT. It is translated as CAWSPPGTSGRRADTQYF.

The chain combines TRBV7-2 with TRBJ2-7; weak D call: TRBD2 (7 bases). The CDR3 totals 15 residues. The V end was cut by 3 bases, the J end by 5 bases, with 17 bases between. From germline, CDR1 is SGHTA and CDR2 FQGNSA. CDR3 protein: CASSFGGGMVDEQYF. Here the CDR3 DNA reads TGTGCCAGCAGCTTCGGCGGGGGCATGGTGGACGAGCAGTACTTC.

The chain joins TRBV7-2 to TRBJ2-7; 8 bases match TRBD2. V was clipped by 1 base and J by 2 bases; unmatched bases: 7. Germline V gives CDR1 SGHTA, CDR2 FQGNSA. The CDR3 extends over 16 amino acids. The CDR3 spells CASSLGGSGVAYEQYF. The CDR3, as DNA: TGTGCCAGCAGCTTAGGTGGTAGCGGGGTAGCCTACGAGCAGTACTTC.

Only a few counts were recorded for this clonotype. The chain joins TRBV7-6 to TRBJ1-6, with 10 bases fitting TRBD1. The CDR3 spans 15 residues. Germline CDR1 SGHVS, CDR2 FNYEAQ. The V and J ends lost 4 bases and 7 bases, in that order; junction bases with no gene match: 4. CDR3 sequence reads: CASSSRTGGNSPLHF. In DNA form, the CDR3 reads TGTGCCAGCAGCTCCCGGACAGGGGGAAATTCACCCCTCCACTTT.

CDR3 nucleotide sequence: TGTGCCAGCAGTTCATGGGACTCAGGCGGTATACAGGACGAGCAGTACTTC. Translated: CASSSWDSGGIQDEQYF. The V call is TRBV12-3 or TRBV12-4, the J call TRBJ2-7; weak D call: TRBD2 (6 bases). The CDR3 contains 17 residues. V gave up 4 bases and J gave up 5 bases, with 24 bases separating them.

This clonotype has just a few counts. The rearrangement joins TRBV6-6 to TRBJ2-3, with D possibly matching TRBD2 (6 bases). Trimming removed 4 bases at V and 3 bases at J, with 17 bases between. CDR3 length: 16 amino acids. The germline V gene encodes CDR1 MNHNY and CDR2 SVGAGI (reference sequence). The CDR3 nucleotides are TGTGCCAGCAGTTGGAGGGCCCTCTATCGGACAGATACGCAGTATTTT. This sequence encodes CASSWRALYRTDTQYF.

The chain joins TRBV6-5 to TRBJ1-1; unclear D gene. Germline CDR1 reads MNHEY; CDR2 reads SVGAGI. The V gene lost 4 bases and the J gene lost 6 bases, with 15 bases spanning the gap. The CDR3 sequence is 14 residues long. CDR3 DNA: TGTGCCAGCAGTTTGGACGCACGAAAGTCTGAAGCTTTCTTT. It translates to CASSLDARKSEAFF.

The chain employs TRBV7-2 and TRBJ2-1; no clear D gene. This CDR3 region has 12 residues. Per germline, CDR1 SGHTA and CDR2 FQGNSA. V lost 1 base and J 9 bases, leaving 7 bases between the germline ends. The chain's CDR3 is CASSLVGIEQFF. The CDR3, as DNA: TGTGCCAGCAGCTTAGTAGGGATTGAGCAGTTCTTC.

The V and J genes are TRBV11-2 and TRBJ1-2; 7 bases fit TRBD1. The CDR3 has 16 residues. J lost 8 bases, V lost 5 bases, and 17 bases had no gene match. Germline V gene lookup returns CDR1 SGHAT and CDR2 FQNNGV. The CDR3 DNA is TGTGCCAGCAGCCATACCCCCGGAGACAGGGTTAGGGGCTACACCTTC. Translated, it gives CASSHTPGDRVRGYTF.

The sample holds one count of this clonotype. This sequence joins TRBV4-1 and TRBJ2-3; D gene uncertain. The CDR3 runs to 13 residues. The germline V gene has CDR1 MGHRA and CDR2 YSYEKL. V was trimmed by 3 bases and J by 4 bases, leaving 8 bases between them. The CDR3 sequence is CASSQWGSDTQYF. The CDR3 DNA reads as TGCGCCAGCAGCCAGTGGGGTTCAGATACGCAGTATTTT.

The V call is TRBV24-1, the J call TRBJ2-1; 7 nucleotides line up with TRBD2. V dropped 3 bases and J dropped 2; count of bases not matched to a gene: 12. The length of the CDR3 is 18 residues. Germline V CDR1 and CDR2: KGHDR, SFDVKD. The CDR3 coding sequence is TGTGCCACCAGTGATCGAGCCCCGAGCGGGGCCCCCTACAATGAGCAGTTCTTC. This translates into CATSDRAPSGAPYNEQFF.

This clonotype was counted at least ten times. This chain joins TRBV7-2 and TRBJ2-1; D is unclear. V lost 1 base, J lost 3 bases, and 7 bases lay in between. CDR1 is SGHTA and CDR2 is FQGNSA in the germline V gene. The CDR3 sequence is 14 residues long. CDR3 amino acids: CASSLVVDYNEQFF. CDR3 DNA sequence: TGTGCCAGCAGCTTAGTTGTAGACTACAATGAGCAGTTCTTC.

This clonotype occurred once. The chain joins TRBV20-1 to TRBJ2-2; D is undetermined. V lost 2 bases and J lost 6, with 10 bases in between. The length of the CDR3 is 13 residues. Germline V gives CDR1 DFQATT, CDR2 SNEGSKA (reference sequence). The CDR3 is CSARKLGAGELFF. CDR3 nucleotide sequence: TGCAGTGCTAGAAAATTGGGCGCCGGGGAGCTGTTTTTT.

This chain joins TRBV19 and TRBJ2-1; no clear D gene. This CDR3 comprises 15 residues. V shed 5 bases and J shed 0 bases, with 11 bases lying between them. Germline V gene lookup returns CDR1 LNHDA and CDR2 SQIVND (reference sequence). The CDR3 nucleotides read TGTGCCAGTAGTGTTGACACAAGCTCCTACAATGAGCAGTTCTTC. Its translation: CASSVDTSSYNEQFF.

J is TRBJ1-1 and V is TRBV3-1; D remains ambiguous. V lost 3 bases and J lost 6, with 8 bases in between. Germline lookup yields CDR1 LGHDT and CDR2 YNNKEL (reference sequence). This CDR3 has 12 amino acids. CDR3 residues: CASSQRGSEAFF. CDR3 in DNA: TGTGCCAGCAGCCAGCGGGGTTCTGAAGCTTTCTTT.

The chain is built from TRBV28 and TRBJ2-7; D is ambiguous. The ends were cut back, 7 bases at V and 2 bases at J, with 12 bases in the middle. This CDR3 spans 13 amino acids. The germline V gene encodes CDR1 MDHEN and CDR2 SYDVKM. This CDR3 is CASTIPGTYEQYF. The CDR3 region has the DNA TGTGCCAGCACCATCCCCGGCACCTACGAGCAGTACTTC.

The chain recombines TRBV7-2 with TRBJ1-2, with D unresolved. V was clipped by 1 base and J by 12 bases, with 12 bases between them. The germline V gene has CDR1 SGHTA and CDR2 FQGNSA. The CDR3 has 12 amino acids. Here the CDR3 reads CASSLGGRPHTF. DNA for the CDR3: TGTGCCAGCAGCTTAGGTGGCAGGCCCCACACCTTC.

V usage is TRBV20-1 and J usage is TRBJ2-1; D may be TRBD2 (6 bases). Germline assignment: CDR1 DFQATT and CDR2 SNEGSKA (reference sequence). Between the trimmed V and J ends, which lost 5 bases and 5 bases, there was a span of 13 bases. The CDR3 runs 13 residues. The chain's CDR3 is CSADRDSDNEQFF. The CDR3 DNA is TGCAGTGCTGATCGGGACTCAGACAATGAGCAGTTCTTC.

CDR3 bases: TGCAGCGTTGCGACAGGTGATTTCTACAATGAGCAGTTCTTC. It encodes CSVATGDFYNEQFF. The gene calls are TRBV29-1 and TRBJ2-1; D might be TRBD1 (6 bases). Trimming cost V 4 bases and J 3 bases, with 13 bases left between them. CDR3 length: 14 amino acids. The germline gives CDR1 SQVTM, CDR2 ANQGSEA.

The V and J genes are TRBV6-1 and TRBJ1-5; D is unclear. V lost 8 bases and J lost 4, with 18 bases in between. Germline CDR1 MNHNS, CDR2 SASEGT. This CDR3 is built from 15 residues. CDR3 in DNA: TGTGCCAGCGGGGTAGGGTTCAGTGGGAATCAGCCCCAGCATTTT. It yields the protein CASGVGFSGNQPQHF.